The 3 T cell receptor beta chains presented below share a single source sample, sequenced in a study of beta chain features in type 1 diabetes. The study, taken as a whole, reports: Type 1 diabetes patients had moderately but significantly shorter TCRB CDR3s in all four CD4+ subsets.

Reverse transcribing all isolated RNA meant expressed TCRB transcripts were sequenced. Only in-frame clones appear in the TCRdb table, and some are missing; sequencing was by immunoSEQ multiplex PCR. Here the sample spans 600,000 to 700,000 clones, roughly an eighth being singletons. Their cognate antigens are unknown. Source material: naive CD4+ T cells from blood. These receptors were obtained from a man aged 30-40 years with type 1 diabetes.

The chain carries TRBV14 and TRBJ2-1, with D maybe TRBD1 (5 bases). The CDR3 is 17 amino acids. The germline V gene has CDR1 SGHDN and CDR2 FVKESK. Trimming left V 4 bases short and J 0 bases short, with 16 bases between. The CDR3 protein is CASSRMIGAPSYNEQFF. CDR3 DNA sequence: TGTGCCAGCAGCCGTATGATTGGGGCTCCCTCCTACAATGAGCAGTTCTTC.

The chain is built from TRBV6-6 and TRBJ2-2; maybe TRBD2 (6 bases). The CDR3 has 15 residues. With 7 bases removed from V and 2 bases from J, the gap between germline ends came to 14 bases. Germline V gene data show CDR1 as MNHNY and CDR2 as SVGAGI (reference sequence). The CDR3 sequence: CASTPGEDNTGELFF. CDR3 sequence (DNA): TGTGCCAGCACCCCGGGAGAAGACAACACCGGGGAGCTGTTTTTT.

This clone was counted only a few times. This CDR3 reads CASSRTLNSPLHF. CDR3 DNA sequence: TGTGCCAGCAGCCGGACCCTCAATTCACCCCTCCACTTT. V gene TRBV28 combines with J gene TRBJ1-6, with no clear D. The CDR3 sequence is 13 residues long. Germline V gene lookup returns CDR1 MDHEN and CDR2 SYDVKM. Trimming removed 6 bases from V and 7 bases from J, with 10 bases in between.